The 6 T cell receptor beta chains reported below all come from one sample, sequenced in a study of control samples from healthy donors and cancer patients. TCRdb's copy holds only in-frame clones and misses some; the assay was immunoSEQ multiplex PCR. The sample comprises about 140,000 clones, approximately 86% of which are singletons, and more than 1.5% rests with the top ten. Sequencing input: blood. The receptors here all came from a man aged 18 to 30 in good health.

The gene calls are TRBV27 and TRBJ2-3; D perhaps matches TRBD1 (6 bases). This CDR3 region has 16 residues. V shed 3 bases and J shed 0 bases, with 13 bases lying between them. In germline, CDR1 is MNHEY, CDR2 SMNVEV (reference sequence). This CDR3 reads CASSLIGRGSTDTQYF. CDR3 DNA: TGTGCCAGCAGTTTGATCGGCAGGGGTAGCACAGATACGCAGTATTTT.

V gene TRBV6-5 combines with J gene TRBJ1-4; D is unclear. The CDR3 is made up of 13 amino acids. With 5 bases removed from V and 10 bases from J, the gap between germline ends came to 14 bases. Germline V gene sequence: CDR1 MNHEY, CDR2 SVGAGI. CDR3 DNA sequence: TGTGCCAGCAGTCCCCCGAGCAGGAGAAAACTGTTTTTT. Its translation: CASSPPSRRKLFF.

The rearrangement links TRBV19 to TRBJ2-7; the match to TRBD1 covers 9 bases. Looked up from germline, CDR1 is LNHDA and CDR2 is SQIVND (reference sequence). J was trimmed by 7 bases and V by 4 bases; bases with no gene match: 11. The CDR3 spans 15 residues. This CDR3 is CASSTQGARGMEQYF. DNA of the CDR3: TGTGCCAGTAGTACACAGGGGGCCAGGGGTATGGAGCAGTACTTC.

The V and J genes are TRBV5-1 and TRBJ2-3, with D perhaps given as TRBD1 or TRBD2 (5 bases each). The CDR3 contains 15 residues. Germline CDR1 and CDR2: SGHRS and YFSETQ. Trimming stripped 0 bases from V and 0 bases from J, with 8 bases between. CDR3 protein: CASSLDGASTDTQYF. The DNA for the CDR3 is TGCGCCAGCAGCTTGGACGGGGCGAGCACAGATACGCAGTATTTT.

In this sample, this clone turned up once. The chain uses TRBV5-6 and TRBJ2-3; TRBD2 is a possible D gene (7 bases). The CDR3 covers 14 residues. The V end was cut by 4 bases, the J end by 6 bases, with 15 bases between. CDR1 and CDR2 from the germline V gene are SGHDT and YYEEEE. CDR3 nucleotides: TGTGCCAGCAGCGGGGGGGCTGGTGGGGATACGCAGTATTTT. Encoded protein: CASSGGAGGDTQYF.

The gene calls are TRBV11-2 and TRBJ2-1; D is unresolved. The germline gives CDR1 SGHAT, CDR2 FQNNGV. This CDR3 region has 14 residues. The V and J ends lost 2 bases and 7 bases respectively, with 12 bases between them. The CDR3 bases are TGTGCCAGCAGCTTAACCGGTAACGGGAATGAGCAGTTCTTC. Translation gives CASSLTGNGNEQFF.